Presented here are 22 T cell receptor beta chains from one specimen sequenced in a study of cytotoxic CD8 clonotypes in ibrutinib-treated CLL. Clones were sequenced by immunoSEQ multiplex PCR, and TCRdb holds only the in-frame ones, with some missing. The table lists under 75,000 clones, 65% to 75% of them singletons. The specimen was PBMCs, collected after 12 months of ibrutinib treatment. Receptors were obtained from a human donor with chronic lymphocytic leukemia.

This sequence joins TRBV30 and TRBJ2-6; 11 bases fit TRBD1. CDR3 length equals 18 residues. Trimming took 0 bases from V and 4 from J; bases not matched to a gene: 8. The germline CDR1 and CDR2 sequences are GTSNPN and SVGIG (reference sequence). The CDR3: CAWSVLWDRGAGANVLTF. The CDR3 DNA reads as TGTGCCTGGAGTGTACTTTGGGACAGGGGGGCCGGGGCCAACGTCCTGACTTTC.

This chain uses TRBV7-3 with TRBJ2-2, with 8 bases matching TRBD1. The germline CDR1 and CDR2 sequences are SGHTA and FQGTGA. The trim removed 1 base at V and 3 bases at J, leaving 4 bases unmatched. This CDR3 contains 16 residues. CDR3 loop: CASSLRPTGDTGELFF. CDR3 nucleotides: TGTGCCAGCAGCTTAAGGCCGACAGGGGACACCGGGGAGCTGTTTTTT.

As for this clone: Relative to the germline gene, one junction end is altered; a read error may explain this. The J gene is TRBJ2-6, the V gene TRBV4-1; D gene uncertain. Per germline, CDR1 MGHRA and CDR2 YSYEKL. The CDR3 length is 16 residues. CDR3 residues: CASSQDQSSGANVLTF. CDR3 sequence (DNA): TGTGCCAGCAGCCAAGATCAGAGCTCTGGGGCCAACGTCCTGACTTTC.

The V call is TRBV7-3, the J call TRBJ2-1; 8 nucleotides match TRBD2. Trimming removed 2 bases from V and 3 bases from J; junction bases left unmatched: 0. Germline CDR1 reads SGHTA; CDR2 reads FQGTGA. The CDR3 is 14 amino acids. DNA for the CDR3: TGTGCCAGCAGCTTAGCGGGAGGCTACAATGAGCAGTTCTTC. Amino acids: CASSLAGGYNEQFF.

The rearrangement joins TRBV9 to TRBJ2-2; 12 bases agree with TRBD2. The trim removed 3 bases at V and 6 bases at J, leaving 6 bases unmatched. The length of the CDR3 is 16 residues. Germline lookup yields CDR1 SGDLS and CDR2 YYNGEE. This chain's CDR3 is CASSASPSGRAGELFF. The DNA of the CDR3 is TGTGCCAGCAGCGCGAGCCCTAGCGGGAGGGCCGGGGAGCTGTTTTTT.

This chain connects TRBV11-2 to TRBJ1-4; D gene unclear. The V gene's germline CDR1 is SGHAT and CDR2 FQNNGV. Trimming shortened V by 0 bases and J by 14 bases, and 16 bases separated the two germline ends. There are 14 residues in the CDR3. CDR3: CASSLDHRTAELFF. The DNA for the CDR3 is TGTGCCAGCAGCTTAGATCATCGGACGGCTGAGCTGTTTTTT. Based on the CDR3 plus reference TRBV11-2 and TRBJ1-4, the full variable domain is EAGVAQSPRYKIIEKRQSVAFWCNPISGHATLYWYQQILGQGPKLLIQFQNNGVVDDSQLPKDRFSAERLKGVDSTLKIQPAKLEDSAVYLCASSLDHRTAELFFGSGTQLSVL.

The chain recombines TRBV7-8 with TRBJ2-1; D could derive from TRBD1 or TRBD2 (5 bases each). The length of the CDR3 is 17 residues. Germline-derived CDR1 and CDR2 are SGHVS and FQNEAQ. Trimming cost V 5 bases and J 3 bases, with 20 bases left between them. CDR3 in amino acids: CASSSTGLSSVYNEQFF. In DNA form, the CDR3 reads TGTGCCAGCAGCAGTACAGGACTGTCGAGCGTCTACAATGAGCAGTTCTTC.

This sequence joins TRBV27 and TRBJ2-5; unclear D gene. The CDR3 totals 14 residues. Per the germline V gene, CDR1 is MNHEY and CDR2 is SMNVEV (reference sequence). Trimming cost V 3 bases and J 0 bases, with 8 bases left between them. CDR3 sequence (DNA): TGTGCCAGCAGTTTTGGGTCGTACCAAGAGACCCAGTACTTC. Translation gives CASSFGSYQETQYF.

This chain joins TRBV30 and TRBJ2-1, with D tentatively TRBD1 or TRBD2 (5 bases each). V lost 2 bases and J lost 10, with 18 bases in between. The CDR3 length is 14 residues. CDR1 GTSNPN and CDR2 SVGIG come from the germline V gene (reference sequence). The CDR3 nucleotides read TGTGCCTGGAGTCATGGGACCCCCCTAGGGGAGCAGTTCTTC. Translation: CAWSHGTPLGEQFF.

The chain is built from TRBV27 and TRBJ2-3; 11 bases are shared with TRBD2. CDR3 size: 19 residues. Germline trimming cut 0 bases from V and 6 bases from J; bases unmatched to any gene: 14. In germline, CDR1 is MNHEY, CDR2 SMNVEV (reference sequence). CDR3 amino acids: CASSLSLAGRLAGTDTQYF. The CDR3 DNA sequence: TGTGCCAGCAGTTTATCTTTAGCAGGTAGACTAGCGGGAACCGATACGCAGTATTTT.

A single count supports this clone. Here the CDR3 DNA reads TGCGCCAGCAGCTTGGCCAGATCTCCCGACGAAGATACGCAGTATTTT. Translation gives CASSLARSPDEDTQYF. The rearrangement links TRBV5-1 to TRBJ2-3; D is unresolved. This CDR3 comprises 16 residues. V was trimmed by 0 bases and J by 5 bases, leaving 16 bases between them. Germline V gene data show CDR1 as SGHRS and CDR2 as YFSETQ. Full variable domain (remainder filled in from reference TRBV5-1 and TRBJ2-3): KAGVTQTPRYLIKTRGQQVTLSCSPISGHRSVSWYQQTPGQGLQFLFEYFSETQRNKGNFPGRFSGRQFSNSRSEMNVSTLELGDSALYLCASSLARSPDEDTQYFGPGTRLTVL.

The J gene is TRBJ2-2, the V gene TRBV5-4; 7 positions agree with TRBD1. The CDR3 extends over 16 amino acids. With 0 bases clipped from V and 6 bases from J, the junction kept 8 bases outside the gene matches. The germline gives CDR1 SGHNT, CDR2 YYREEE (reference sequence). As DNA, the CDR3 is TGTGCCAGCAGCTTGGGGACAGGTCGCGGACCCGGGGAGCTGTTTTTT. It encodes CASSLGTGRGPGELFF.

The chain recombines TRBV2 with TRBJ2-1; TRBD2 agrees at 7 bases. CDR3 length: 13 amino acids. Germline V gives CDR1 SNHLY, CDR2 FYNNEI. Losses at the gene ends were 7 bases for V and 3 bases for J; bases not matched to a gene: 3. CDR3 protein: CASNGEGYNEQFF. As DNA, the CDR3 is TGTGCCAGCAACGGGGAGGGCTACAATGAGCAGTTCTTC. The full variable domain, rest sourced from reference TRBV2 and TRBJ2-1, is EPEVTQTPSHQVTQMGQEVILRCVPISNHLYFYWYRQILGQKVEFLVSFYNNEISEKSEIFDDQFSVERPDGSNFTLKIRSTKLEDSAMYFCASNGEGYNEQFFGPGTRLTVL.

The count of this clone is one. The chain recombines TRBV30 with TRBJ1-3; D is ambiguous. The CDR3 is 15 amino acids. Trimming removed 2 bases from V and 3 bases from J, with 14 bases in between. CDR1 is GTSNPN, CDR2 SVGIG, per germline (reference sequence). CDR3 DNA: TGTGCCTGGAGTATCCCCCGACATAGTGGAAACACCATATATTTT. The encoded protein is CAWSIPRHSGNTIYF. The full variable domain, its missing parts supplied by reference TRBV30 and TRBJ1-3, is SQTIHQWPATLVQPVGSPLSLECTVEGTSNPNLYWYRQAAGRGLQLLFYSVGIGQISSEVPQNLSASRPQDRQFILSSKKLLLSDSGFYLCAWSIPRHSGNTIYFGEGSWLTVV.

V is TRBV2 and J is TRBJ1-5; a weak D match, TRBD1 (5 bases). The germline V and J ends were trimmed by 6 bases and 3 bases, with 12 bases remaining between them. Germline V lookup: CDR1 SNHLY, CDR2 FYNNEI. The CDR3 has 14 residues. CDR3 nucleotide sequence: TGTGCCAGCAGGACAGACAGCCCCAATCAGCCCCAGCATTTT. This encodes CASRTDSPNQPQHF.

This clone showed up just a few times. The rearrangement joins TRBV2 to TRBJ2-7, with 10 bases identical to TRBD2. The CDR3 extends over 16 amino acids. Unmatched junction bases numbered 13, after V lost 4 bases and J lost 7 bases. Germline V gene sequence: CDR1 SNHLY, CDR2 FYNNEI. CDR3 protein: CASSGLRTSGLREQYF. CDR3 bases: TGTGCCAGCAGTGGCCTCCGGACTAGCGGACTCAGGGAGCAGTACTTC. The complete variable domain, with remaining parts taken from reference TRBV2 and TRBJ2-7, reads EPEVTQTPSHQVTQMGQEVILRCVPISNHLYFYWYRQILGQKVEFLVSFYNNEISEKSEIFDDQFSVERPDGSNFTLKIRSTKLEDSAMYFCASSGLRTSGLREQYFGPGTRLTVT.

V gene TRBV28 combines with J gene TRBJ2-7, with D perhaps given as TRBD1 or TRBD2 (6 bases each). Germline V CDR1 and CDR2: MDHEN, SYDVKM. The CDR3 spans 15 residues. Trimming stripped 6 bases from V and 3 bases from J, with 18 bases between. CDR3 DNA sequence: TGTGCCAGCAGCCCCCCGGGGGCAGGGAACTACGAGCAGTACTTC. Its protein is CASSPPGAGNYEQYF.

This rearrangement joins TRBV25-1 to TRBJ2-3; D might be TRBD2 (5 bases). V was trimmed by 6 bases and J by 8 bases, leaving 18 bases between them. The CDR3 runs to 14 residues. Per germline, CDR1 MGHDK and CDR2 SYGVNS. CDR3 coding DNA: TGTGCCAGCAGCCCCTACGGGATTCGGAGTACGCAGTATTTT. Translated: CASSPYGIRSTQYF.

This CDR3 is CASSPRRTGSDNEQFF. The CDR3 bases are TGCGCCAGCAGCCCCCGTCGGACAGGGAGCGACAATGAGCAGTTCTTC. The chain is built from TRBV4-3 and TRBJ2-1; 8 positions agree with TRBD1. V shed 4 bases and J 5 bases; nucleotides not matched to a gene: 10. Germline V gene sequence: CDR1 LGHNA, CDR2 YSLEER. CDR3 length: 16 amino acids.

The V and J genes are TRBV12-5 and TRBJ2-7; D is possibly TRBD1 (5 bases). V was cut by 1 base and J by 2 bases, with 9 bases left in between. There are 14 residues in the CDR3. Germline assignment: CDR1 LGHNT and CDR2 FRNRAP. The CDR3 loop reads CASGLGSGPYEQYF. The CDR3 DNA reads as TGTGCTAGTGGTTTGGGGTCAGGGCCCTACGAGCAGTACTTC.

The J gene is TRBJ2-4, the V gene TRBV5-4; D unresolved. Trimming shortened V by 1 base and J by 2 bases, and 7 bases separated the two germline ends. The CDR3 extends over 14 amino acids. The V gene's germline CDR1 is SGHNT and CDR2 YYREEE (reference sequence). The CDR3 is CASSLSKSKNIQYF. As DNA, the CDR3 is TGTGCCAGCAGCTTGTCTAAGTCCAAAAACATTCAGTACTTC.

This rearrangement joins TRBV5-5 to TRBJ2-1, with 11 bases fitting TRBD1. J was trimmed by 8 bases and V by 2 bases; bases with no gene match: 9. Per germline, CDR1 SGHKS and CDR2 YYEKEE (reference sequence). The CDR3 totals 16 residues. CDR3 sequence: CASSFGDRGFRDEQFF. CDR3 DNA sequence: TGTGCCAGCAGCTTCGGGGACAGGGGGTTCCGAGATGAGCAGTTCTTC.